The source of this TCR beta chain is a study of shared clonotypes between healthy human individuals. The table came from immunoSEQ multiplex PCR; TCRdb's copy has only in-frame clones and leaves some out. The sample includes millions of clones, about 94% of them seen just once. Study conclusions and caveats: Naive CD4 clonotypes were shared across several donors at about 5%. Among the subsets, naive ones generally showed larger estimated richness than memory ones.

About this clone itself: Its antigen is still unknown.

Naive CD8 cells comprised CD45RO-negative, CCR7-positively selected cells, excluding terminally differentiated effector memory CD45RA+ cells. Donors, healthy HIV-negative adults, lacked recent acute infections or vaccinations. Donors were Caucasian adults residing in Nashville, Tennessee, USA. Trimming stripped 5 bases from V and 0 bases from J, with 6 bases between. From germline, CDR1 is SNHLY and CDR2 FYNNEI. The CDR3 is 13 residues long. The sequenced sample consisted of naive CD8+ T cells sorted from blood. The receptor was derived from a man aged 18 to 29 in good health. V usage is TRBV2 and J usage is TRBJ2-3; D not certain. The CDR3 DNA is TGTGCCAGCAGTAAGGGTAGCACAGATACGCAGTATTTT. It specifies CASSKGSTDTQYF.